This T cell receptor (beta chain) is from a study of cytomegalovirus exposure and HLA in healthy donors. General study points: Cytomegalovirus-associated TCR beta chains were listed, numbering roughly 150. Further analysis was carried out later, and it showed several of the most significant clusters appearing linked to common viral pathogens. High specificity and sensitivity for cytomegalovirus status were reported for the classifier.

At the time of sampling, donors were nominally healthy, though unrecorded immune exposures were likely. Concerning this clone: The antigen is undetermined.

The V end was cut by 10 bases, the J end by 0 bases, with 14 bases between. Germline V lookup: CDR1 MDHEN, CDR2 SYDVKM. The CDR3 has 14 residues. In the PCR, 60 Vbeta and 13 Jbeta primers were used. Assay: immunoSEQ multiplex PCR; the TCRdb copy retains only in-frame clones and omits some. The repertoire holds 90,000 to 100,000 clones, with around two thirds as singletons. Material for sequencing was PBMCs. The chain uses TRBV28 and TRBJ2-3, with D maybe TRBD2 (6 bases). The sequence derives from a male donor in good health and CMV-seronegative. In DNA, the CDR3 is TGTGCCACCGGGGACTGGACCAGCACAGATACGCAGTATTTT. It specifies CATGDWTSTDTQYF.